This TCR beta chain emerged from a study of T cells in Graves' hyperthyroidism and ophthalmopathy. RNA transcripts yielded amplified TCR beta CDR3 regions. HTBI primers were used for first-round RT-PCR of the TCR CDR3. TCRdb reprocessed the multiplex PCR reads via MiXCR and lists one record per CDR3 protein. Of 500,000 to 600,000 distinct CDR3 sequences detected, 40% to 55% appear once; the ten largest clones hold around 7.7%. Germline V gene sequence: CDR1 SQVTM, CDR2 ANQGSEA. This CDR3 has 13 residues. The V gene lost 6 bases and the J gene lost 3 bases, with 14 bases spanning the gap. The rearrangement links TRBV29-1 to TRBJ1-1; D is ambiguous. The sequencing sample was made of peripheral blood or thyroid tissue (not recorded which). This TCR was recovered from a woman between 18 and 29 years old with Graves' hyperthyroidism. CDR3 nucleotides: TGCAGCGTATACACGGGCCGCTACACTGAAGCTTTCTTT. Encoded protein: CSVYTGRYTEAFF.